This T cell receptor beta chain originates from a study of blood T cell repertoires in COVID-19. Study-level background: Some COVID-19 samples were acute and others convalescent; all came from the United States, Italy and Spain. In each case, the material was cDNA or gDNA derived from T cells, B-cell-depleted T cells, or PBMCs.

Libraries were prepared by immunoSEQ multiplex PCR; TCRdb keeps only in-frame clonotypes and omits some of them. The sample includes about 300,000 clones, approximately 91% of them seen just once. This CDR3 spans 13 amino acids. Looked up from germline, CDR1 is SGDLS and CDR2 is YYNGEE. Trimming cost V 0 bases and J 8 bases, with 11 bases left between them. The sequencing input was peripheral blood. The clonotype was recovered from a man younger than 30 with active or convalescent COVID-19. The chain joins TRBV9 to TRBJ1-2, with D maybe TRBD1 (5 bases). The CDR3 bases are TGTGCCAGCAGCGTAGACCCAGGGTACGGCTACACCTTC. This gives the protein CASSVDPGYGYTF.